These 27 T cell receptor beta chains originate from one sample sequenced in a study of blood T cell repertoires in COVID-19. Profiled with immunoSEQ multiplex PCR; TCRdb holds only in-frame clones, not every one. The data show around 170,000 clones, about 85% seen once. What was sequenced was peripheral blood. The source is a man in his fifties or sixties with acute or convalescent COVID-19.

V gene TRBV6-5 combines with J gene TRBJ1-2; no definite D call. The V end was cut by 7 bases, the J end by 3 bases, with 12 bases between. The CDR3 has 13 amino acids. CDR1 is MNHEY, CDR2 SVGAGI, per germline. CDR3 sequence reads: CASTPGSYYGYTF. As DNA, the CDR3 is TGTGCCAGCACCCCCGGGTCGTACTATGGCTACACCTTC.

V usage is TRBV2 and J usage is TRBJ2-7; D perhaps matches TRBD1 (5 bases). CDR3 length: 13 residues. V lost 3 bases to trimming and J lost 3 bases, with 9 bases between them. Germline assignment: CDR1 SNHLY and CDR2 FYNNEI. The CDR3 protein is CASSETAYYEQYF. The CDR3 nucleotides read TGTGCCAGCAGTGAGACAGCGTACTACGAGCAGTACTTC. The variable domain in full, with the rest retrieved from reference TRBV2 and TRBJ2-7, is EPEVTQTPSHQVTQMGQEVILRCVPISNHLYFYWYRQILGQKVEFLVSFYNNEISEKSEIFDDQFSVERPDGSNFTLKIRSTKLEDSAMYFCASSETAYYEQYFGPGTRLTVT.

This clone turned up a few times. The chain uses TRBV5-4 and TRBJ1-2, with a possible D match to TRBD1 (6 bases). The CDR3 extends over 13 amino acids. In germline, CDR1 is SGHNT, CDR2 YYREEE (reference sequence). Trimming took 0 bases from V and 7 from J, leaving 10 bases between them. The CDR3: CASSLAGGIGYTF. CDR3 DNA: TGTGCCAGCAGCTTGGCGGGGGGCATTGGCTACACCTTC.

This clone showed up just a few times. J is TRBJ2-7 and V is TRBV5-1, with TRBD2 matching over 9 bases. V gave up 4 bases and J gave up 2 bases; unmatched junction bases: 7. Germline V gene lookup returns CDR1 SGHRS and CDR2 YFSETQ. This CDR3 has 15 residues. The CDR3 sequence: CASSPISGGTYEQYF. CDR3 bases: TGCGCCAGCAGCCCAATTAGCGGGGGAACCTACGAGCAGTACTTC.

This clone was seen more than once but under ten times. V and J are TRBV6-2 or TRBV6-3 and TRBJ1-1; D is uncertain. Trimming took off 0 bases at V and 6 bases at J, with 17 bases between the two ends. The CDR3 totals 16 residues. Germline V gene data show CDR1 as MNHEY and CDR2 as SVGEGT. CDR3 nucleotide sequence: TGTGCCAGCAGTTACTCGACTTCGGTGATCCGCCCTGAAGCTTTCTTT. Translation: CASSYSTSVIRPEAFF.

The chain joins TRBV19 to TRBJ2-5; 9 nucleotides line up with TRBD1. This CDR3 has 14 residues. With V trimmed by 3 bases and J by 1 base, 0 bases remained unmatched. The germline gives CDR1 LNHDA, CDR2 SQIVND (reference sequence). In DNA form, the CDR3 reads TGTGCCAGTAGTATGGGACAGGGCCAAGAGACCCAGTACTTC. Translating it yields CASSMGQGQETQYF.

This sequence joins TRBV4-2 and TRBJ1-5, with D perhaps matching TRBD1 (6 bases). The CDR3 covers 17 residues. CDR1 LGHNA and CDR2 YNFKEQ come from the germline V gene. Trimming cost V 0 bases and J 4 bases, with 16 bases left between them. CDR3 region: CASSQDTGPLRNQPQHF. CDR3 nucleotides: TGTGCCAGCAGCCAAGATACAGGGCCTTTACGGAATCAGCCCCAGCATTTT.

This clone showed up just once. The J gene is TRBJ1-6, the V gene TRBV5-5, with 7 bases aligning to TRBD1. The CDR3 extends over 18 amino acids. The V and J ends lost 1 base and 0 bases, in that order; junction bases with no gene match: 7. Germline lookup yields CDR1 SGHKS and CDR2 YYEKEE (reference sequence). The CDR3 sequence: CASSLFSGGGSYNSPLHF. In DNA, the CDR3 is TGTGCCAGCAGCTTGTTCTCAGGGGGAGGCTCCTATAATTCACCCCTCCACTTT.

The V and J genes are TRBV7-8 and TRBJ2-7, with 8 bases identical to TRBD1. The CDR3 length is 13 residues. CDR1 and CDR2 (germline): SGHVS, FQNEAQ. The CDR3 nucleotides read TGTGCCAGCAGTTCGGGACAGGCGACTCGAATGCACGTC. The encoded protein is CASSSGQATRMHV.

The J gene is TRBJ1-2, the V gene TRBV6-4, with 7 bases matching TRBD1. Trimming at V came to 3 bases and at J to 4 bases, leaving 2 bases not matched to a gene. There are 13 residues in the CDR3. Germline CDR1 and CDR2: MRHNA and SNTAGT. For the CDR3, the DNA is TGTGCCAGCAGTGAGAACAGGGGCTATGGCTACACCTTC. It codes for CASSENRGYGYTF.

This clone was seen just once. The chain joins TRBV3-1 (or the pseudogene TRBV3-2) to TRBJ1-2; the D gene is possibly TRBD1 (6 bases). Germline V gene sequence: CDR1 LGHDT, CDR2 YNNKEL (reference sequence). The CDR3 runs 15 residues. Trimming shortened V by 1 base and J by 5 bases, and 14 bases separated the two germline ends. The CDR3 protein is CASSQAEQGWYGYTF. CDR3 DNA sequence: TGTGCCAGCAGCCAAGCAGAACAGGGATGGTATGGCTACACCTTC.

The chain uses TRBV30 and TRBJ1-6, with 7 bases matching TRBD1. The CDR3 has 15 residues. From germline, CDR1 is GTSNPN and CDR2 SVGIG (reference sequence). V lost 2 bases and J lost 4; bases outside the gene matches: 5. Here the CDR3 reads CAWSPPTGYNSPLHF. CDR3 in DNA: TGTGCCTGGAGTCCCCCGACAGGGTATAATTCACCCCTCCACTTT.

The rearrangement links TRBV6-5 to TRBJ2-2, with 7 bases matching TRBD1. The CDR3 spans 16 residues. Germline V lookup: CDR1 MNHEY, CDR2 SVGAGI. Germline trimming cut 2 bases from V and 5 bases from J; bases unmatched to any gene: 8. The CDR3 reads CASSYETGFRTGELFF. DNA for the CDR3: TGTGCCAGCAGTTACGAGACAGGGTTTCGGACCGGGGAGCTGTTTTTT.

V is TRBV18 and J is TRBJ1-4; 7 bases line up with TRBD1. This CDR3 is 15 amino acids long. With V trimmed by 5 bases and J by 0 bases, 3 bases remained unmatched. Germline V gene data show CDR1 as KGHSH and CDR2 as LQKENI. As DNA, the CDR3 is TGTGCCAGCTCAACCCAGGGGGCAACTAATGAAAAACTGTTTTTT. It specifies CASSTQGATNEKLFF.

The chain links TRBV19 to TRBJ2-1, with TRBD1 as a possible D gene (5 bases). The V and J ends lost 5 bases and 4 bases respectively, with 9 bases between them. CDR3 length: 13 amino acids. CDR1 is LNHDA, CDR2 SQIVND, per germline (reference sequence). The CDR3 is CASSEYRYNEQFF. Here the CDR3 DNA reads TGTGCCAGTAGTGAATACAGGTACAATGAGCAGTTCTTC.

The chain carries TRBV6-5 and TRBJ1-6, with 9 bases identical to TRBD1. CDR1 and CDR2 (germline): MNHEY, SVGAGI. This CDR3 spans 14 amino acids. V lost 7 bases to trimming and J lost 9 bases; unmatched junction nucleotides: 7. The CDR3: CASTETGGRSPLHF. CDR3 coding DNA: TGTGCCAGCACGGAAACAGGGGGCCGTTCACCCCTCCACTTT.

This chain joins TRBV21-1 and TRBJ2-1; the table gives TRBD2 as D, unverified against the DNA. TRBV21-1 is tagged as a pseudogene. The CDR3 contains 16 residues. This chain's CDR3 is CASSKALAGQYNEQFF. The CDR3 bases are TGTGCCAGCAGCAAAGCGCTAGCGGGGCAGTACAATGAGCAGTTCTTC.

V and J are TRBV6-5 and TRBJ1-2; maybe TRBD1 (6 bases). This CDR3 region has 15 residues. Trimming took off 6 bases at V and 2 bases at J, with 16 bases between the two ends. Germline CDR1 and CDR2: MNHEY and SVGAGI. CDR3 sequence: CASSVLGGGNYGYTF. DNA of the CDR3: TGTGCCAGCAGCGTCTTAGGGGGGGGGAACTATGGCTACACCTTC.

The chain employs TRBV24-1 and TRBJ2-3; 9 bases are a match to TRBD2. J gave up 2 bases and V 4 bases, and 9 bases lay outside the gene matches. The length of the CDR3 is 17 residues. Germline V gene data show CDR1 as KGHDR and CDR2 as SFDVKD. The CDR3 DNA sequence: TGTGCCACCAGTGACGTTATTGCGGGGGGGGCCACAGATACGCAGTATTTT. It specifies CATSDVIAGGATDTQYF.

This sequence joins TRBV12-3 or TRBV12-4 and TRBJ2-5, with no clear D. CDR3 length: 13 residues. V was cut by 6 bases and J by 5 bases, with 13 bases left in between. This chain's CDR3 is CASSTVGKETQYF. The CDR3 DNA sequence: TGTGCCAGCAGCACTGTTGGTAAGGAGACCCAGTACTTC.

The V gene is TRBV11-2, the J gene TRBJ1-3; unclear D gene. Per the germline V gene, CDR1 is SGHAT and CDR2 is FQNNGV. The CDR3 is 16 residues long. V was cut by 4 bases and J by 0 bases, with 13 bases left in between. In DNA form, the CDR3 reads TGTGCCAGCAGCTCGGGGATCACGAACTCTGGAAACACCATATATTTT. Translating it yields CASSSGITNSGNTIYF.

The chain combines TRBV23-1 with TRBJ2-7, with TRBD1 matching over 12 bases. TRBV23-1 is placed among ORFs of uncertain function. J gave up 0 bases and V 0 bases, and 12 bases lay outside the gene matches. This CDR3 region has 20 residues. CDR3 DNA: TGCGCCAGCAGTCAATCTGCCGGGACAGGGGGCCGTTCCAGCTCCTACGAGCAGTACGTC. Protein sequence: CASSQSAGTGGRSSSYEQYV.

This chain joins TRBV19 and TRBJ1-1, with 9 bases matching TRBD1. The V gene's germline CDR1 is LNHDA and CDR2 SQIVND (reference sequence). CDR3 length: 14 residues. Trimming removed 9 bases from V and 2 bases from J; junction bases left unmatched: 7. CDR3 sequence reads: CASLTGGKNTEAFF. The CDR3 bases are TGTGCCAGCTTGACAGGGGGAAAAAACACTGAAGCTTTCTTT.

This rearrangement joins TRBV9 to TRBJ2-2, with D perhaps TRBD1 (6 bases). This CDR3 region has 14 residues. Trimming stripped 4 bases from V and 1 base from J, with 8 bases between. Per germline, CDR1 SGDLS and CDR2 YYNGEE. The CDR3 nucleotides are TGTGCCAGCAGCCAGACAGGGAACACCGGGGAGCTGTTTTTT. Its translation: CASSQTGNTGELFF.

For the CDR3, the DNA is TGTGCCAGCAGTTTATCTCACTATGGCTACACCTTC. Encoded protein: CASSLSHYGYTF. The rearrangement uses TRBV28 and TRBJ1-2; D gene uncertain. The V gene's germline CDR1 is MDHEN and CDR2 SYDVKM. Trimming pared 1 base from V and 3 bases from J, leaving 3 bases between. The CDR3 is made up of 12 amino acids.

The chain links TRBV12-3 or TRBV12-4 to TRBJ1-1, with 9 bases lining up with TRBD1. This CDR3 spans 13 amino acids. With V trimmed by 5 bases and J by 5 bases, 3 bases remained unmatched. The CDR3 loop is CASSRDRATEAFF. In DNA, the CDR3 is TGTGCCAGCAGTCGGGACAGGGCGACTGAAGCTTTCTTT.

The J gene is TRBJ1-6, the V gene TRBV6-5; perhaps TRBD1 as D (6 bases). In germline, CDR1 is MNHEY, CDR2 SVGAGI. The CDR3 consists of 15 residues. V was shortened by 0 bases and J by 9 bases, with 12 bases between the two germline ends. CDR3 sequence reads: CASSYSPTGVSPLHF. The DNA for the CDR3 is TGTGCCAGCAGTTACTCGCCGACAGGCGTTTCACCCCTCCACTTT.